This TCR beta chain was sequenced in a study of post-analysis software for immune sequencing data. TCR beta cDNA libraries had unique molecular identifiers. TCRdb ran MiXCR on the PCR reads and lists one entry per CDR3 protein. The table records 400,000 to 500,000 distinct CDR3 sequences, roughly 40% of them present only once. Whole-study findings and limits: Controls had lower frequencies than patients of 4 or 5 TRBV segments, which included TRBV5-6, TRBV5-1 and TRBV20-1. Controls showed significantly higher normalized Chao1 diversity than did multiple sclerosis patients. Strong co-clustering by F measure was evident for samples that had been prepared in the same batch.

The sample holds a few counts of this clonotype. Its antigen is still unknown. The CDR3 is made up of 11 amino acids. Germline V lookup: CDR1 MGHDK, CDR2 SYGVNS. Trimming stripped 8 bases from V and 4 bases from J, with 9 bases between. This sequence was found in a girl aged 2 to 9 with multiple sclerosis. The sequenced sample consisted of blood. The chain joins TRBV25-1 to TRBJ2-7, with a weak D call TRBD2 (6 bases). CDR3 bases: TGTGCCAGCGAGGAGGGATACGAGCAGTACTTC. It encodes CASEEGYEQYF.